Each of the 31 T cell receptor beta chains below was sequenced from the same sample in a study of CD8 T cells in Susac syndrome. Random hexamers were used to reverse transcribe an amount of roughly 0.5 to 1 ug RNA. TCRdb re-analysed the immunoSEQ multiplex PCR reads in MiXCR, keeping a single row per CDR3 protein. The sample shows around 270,000 distinct CDR3 sequences, 65% to 90% of them seen only once. The source material was CD8+ T cells from PBMCs. The origin of the receptors is a human donor with multiple sclerosis.

The chain has TRBV14 and TRBJ1-2; D is uncertain. Germline V gene sequence: CDR1 SGHDN, CDR2 FVKESK. CDR3 length: 14 residues. The V and J ends lost 0 bases and 4 bases respectively, with 9 bases between them. CDR3 DNA: TGTGCCAGCAGCCAAGAAATTGGACTCTATGGCTACACCTTC. This sequence encodes CASSQEIGLYGYTF.

The V and J genes are TRBV20-1 and TRBJ2-1, with TRBD2 as a possible D gene (5 bases). Looked up from germline, CDR1 is DFQATT and CDR2 is SNEGSKA (reference sequence). V was clipped by 0 bases and J by 9 bases, with 18 bases between them. The CDR3 is made up of 15 amino acids. This CDR3 reads CSARDRGRAPPEQFF. The CDR3 region has the DNA TGCAGTGCTAGAGACCGAGGGAGAGCCCCCCCTGAGCAGTTCTTC.

In this sample, this clonotype turned up once. The gene calls are TRBV9 and TRBJ1-3; D unresolved. Deletions cut 0 bases from V and 8 bases from J, with 9 bases between. Germline assignment: CDR1 SGDLS and CDR2 YYNGEE. The CDR3 loop spans 13 amino acids. CDR3 residues: CASSVGAGDTIYF. In nucleotides, the CDR3 is TGTGCCAGCAGCGTAGGGGCAGGAGACACCATATATTTT. Full variable domain (missing parts from reference TRBV9 and TRBJ1-3): DSGVTQTPKHLITATGQRVTLRCSPRSGDLSVYWYQQSLDQGLQFLIQYYNGEERAKGNILERFSAQQFPDLHSELNLSSLELGDSALYFCASSVGAGDTIYFGEGSWLTVV.

The V gene is TRBV5-6, the J gene TRBJ2-7; 9 nucleotides line up with TRBD1. Germline CDR1 reads SGHDT; CDR2 reads YYEEEE. This CDR3 comprises 16 residues. With V trimmed by 1 base and J by 0 bases, 5 bases remained unmatched. The CDR3, as DNA: TGTGCCAGCAGCTTGTCCGGGACAGGGAACTCCTACGAGCAGTACTTC. Translated, it gives CASSLSGTGNSYEQYF.

Here the CDR3 DNA reads TGTGCCAGCAGCCTAATCGCCCTTGGCTACACCTTC. Its translation: CASSLIALGYTF. This chain connects TRBV16 to TRBJ1-2; D is ambiguous. The CDR3 is 12 residues long. Trimming left V 4 bases short and J 7 bases short, with 10 bases between. From germline, CDR1 is KGHSY and CDR2 FQNENV.

The rearrangement uses TRBV4-3 and TRBJ1-4; D perhaps matches TRBD1 (6 bases). CDR1 LGHNA and CDR2 YSLEER come from the germline V gene. The CDR3 runs to 15 residues. The V end was cut by 1 base, the J end by 6 bases, with 12 bases between. The CDR3 region is CASSQGGGGDEKLFF. The DNA of the CDR3 is TGCGCCAGCAGCCAAGGCGGGGGCGGAGATGAAAAACTGTTTTTT.

The chain has TRBV27 and TRBJ2-1; D not certain. This CDR3 region has 16 residues. Germline CDR1 is MNHEY and CDR2 is SMNVEV (reference sequence). With 5 bases removed from V and 10 bases from J, the gap between germline ends came to 24 bases. As DNA, the CDR3 is TGTGCCAGCAGTGGACGCGAAGAGCTTTCGGTATTAGAGCAGTTCTTC. As protein: CASSGREELSVLEQFF.

The rearrangement uses TRBV3-1 and TRBJ2-6, with 7 bases lining up with TRBD1. Germline CDR1 reads LGHDT; CDR2 reads YNNKEL (reference sequence). Germline trimming cut 0 bases from V and 2 bases from J; bases unmatched to any gene: 10. This CDR3 is built from 19 residues. CDR3 residues: CASSQDLGQPLAGANVLTF. DNA of the CDR3: TGTGCCAGCAGCCAAGATTTGGGACAGCCGCTTGCTGGGGCCAACGTCCTGACTTTC.

This CDR3 is CATSIDRVAGYTF. The CDR3 region has the DNA TGTGCCACCAGCATTGACAGGGTAGCCGGCTACACCTTC. The gene calls are TRBV15 and TRBJ1-2, with TRBD1 identical over 7 bases. Per germline, CDR1 LNHNV and CDR2 YYDKDF (reference sequence). The J segment lost 8 bases and the V segment lost 4 bases, leaving 7 bases of the junction unmatched. The CDR3 consists of 13 residues. The complete variable domain, with remaining parts taken from reference TRBV15 and TRBJ1-2, reads DAMVIQNPRYQVTQFGKPVTLSCSQTLNHNVMYWYQQKSSQAPKLLFHYYDKDFNNEADTPDNFQSRRPNTSFCFLDIRSPGLGDTAMYLCATSIDRVAGYTFGSGTRLTVV.

V and J are TRBV4-1 and TRBJ1-5, with 7 bases fitting TRBD1. CDR1 is MGHRA and CDR2 is YSYEKL in the germline V gene. The CDR3 runs to 15 residues. V lost 0 bases and J lost 2; bases outside the gene matches: 1. The CDR3 loop is CASSQDTGGNQPQHF. As DNA, the CDR3 is TGCGCCAGCAGCCAAGATACAGGGGGCAATCAGCCCCAGCATTTT.

The chain is built from TRBV29-1 and TRBJ1-2; D is perhaps TRBD1 (5 bases). Trimming removed 0 bases at V and 4 bases at J, with 9 bases between. Germline V gene data show CDR1 as SQVTM and CDR2 as ANQGSEA. The CDR3 sequence is 13 residues long. The CDR3 protein is CSVEDRASYGYTF. CDR3 in DNA: TGCAGCGTTGAAGACAGGGCCAGCTATGGCTACACCTTC.

CDR3 sequence (DNA): TGTGCCAGCAGCCAAGACCAATTTCCCGGGACAGGGAGCAATGAGCAGTTCTTC. As protein: CASSQDQFPGTGSNEQFF. The gene calls are TRBV3-1 and TRBJ2-1, with TRBD1 identical over 9 bases. Germline V lookup: CDR1 LGHDT, CDR2 YNNKEL (reference sequence). The junction had 12 bases not matched to a gene; V was cut back by 0 bases and J by 6 bases. The CDR3 sequence is 18 residues long.

The chain employs TRBV6-5 and TRBJ1-3; D call uncertain. V gave up 5 bases and J gave up 0 bases, with 14 bases separating them. There are 16 residues in the CDR3. Germline-derived CDR1 and CDR2 are MNHEY and SVGAGI. CDR3 sequence: CASSTHTRISGNTIYF. The CDR3 nucleotides are TGTGCCAGCAGTACTCACACGAGGATCTCTGGAAACACCATATATTTT.

The chain recombines TRBV5-1 with TRBJ1-2; D unclear. The CDR3 is 13 amino acids. Trimming removed 2 bases from V and 3 bases from J, with 8 bases in between. In germline, CDR1 is SGHRS, CDR2 YFSETQ. CDR3 sequence reads: CASSFNRHYGYTF. CDR3 coding DNA: TGCGCCAGCAGCTTTAACCGGCACTATGGCTACACCTTC.

The chain recombines TRBV27 with TRBJ2-3; D is tentatively TRBD1 or TRBD2 (5 bases each). The V gene lost 4 bases and the J gene lost 3 bases, with 17 bases spanning the gap. The CDR3 runs 16 residues. Germline CDR1 reads MNHEY; CDR2 reads SMNVEV (reference sequence). The CDR3 reads CASSSLLTGLTDTQYF. Here the CDR3 DNA reads TGTGCCAGCAGTTCCCTACTAACGGGGCTTACAGATACGCAGTATTTT.

The rearrangement links TRBV24-1 to TRBJ1-5, with D unclear. This CDR3 is built from 14 residues. Per the germline V gene, CDR1 is KGHDR and CDR2 is SFDVKD. Trimming stripped 4 bases from V and 1 base from J, with 7 bases between. This chain's CDR3 is CATSDLASNQPQHF. The DNA of the CDR3 is TGTGCCACCAGTGACCTGGCAAGCAATCAGCCCCAGCATTTT.

This rearrangement joins TRBV6-1 to TRBJ1-2; no firm D call. Trimming stripped 2 bases from V and 5 bases from J, with 15 bases between. The germline CDR1 and CDR2 sequences are MNHNS and SASEGT. The CDR3 spans 15 residues. The CDR3 bases are TGTGCCAGCAGTGAAAACACGGGTCGACTGTATGGCTACACCTTC. It encodes CASSENTGRLYGYTF.

The J gene is TRBJ2-5, the V gene TRBV6-2 or TRBV6-3; D might be TRBD1 or TRBD2, each matching 5 bases. The germline V and J ends were trimmed by 0 bases and 4 bases, with 21 bases remaining between them. The CDR3 has 18 residues. The germline CDR1 and CDR2 sequences are MNHEY and SVGEGT. The CDR3 reads CASSYSSKAGSGTETQYF. DNA for the CDR3: TGTGCCAGCAGTTACTCGAGTAAGGCAGGGAGCGGAACAGAGACCCAGTACTTC.

V and J are TRBV27 and TRBJ1-2, with D perhaps matching TRBD1 (5 bases). The CDR3 is 13 amino acids. Germline V gene data show CDR1 as MNHEY and CDR2 as SMNVEV (reference sequence). Trimming removed 0 bases from V and 7 bases from J, with 9 bases in between. The CDR3 here is CASSLSGGGGYTF. CDR3 coding DNA: TGTGCCAGCAGTTTATCCGGGGGAGGTGGCTACACCTTC.

V is TRBV6-2 or TRBV6-3 and J is TRBJ2-7; 9 bases are a match to TRBD2. Germline lookup yields CDR1 MNHEY and CDR2 SVGEGT. CDR3 size: 14 residues. The junction had 8 bases not matched to a gene; V was cut back by 8 bases and J by 3 bases. The CDR3 bases are TGTGCCAGCGTAGCGGGACTAGCAGGCTACGAGCAGTACTTC. It translates to CASVAGLAGYEQYF.

CDR3 loop: CASRGQGGRGYGYTF. In DNA form, the CDR3 reads TGTGCCAGCAGGGGACAGGGAGGTCGTGGCTATGGCTACACCTTC. The J gene is TRBJ1-2, the V gene TRBV2; 9 nucleotides agree with TRBD1. The germline gives CDR1 SNHLY, CDR2 FYNNEI. The CDR3 spans 15 residues. After removal of 6 bases from V and 4 bases from J, the junction contained 9 bases not matched to a gene. Combining the CDR3 with reference TRBV2 and TRBJ1-2 gives the whole variable domain EPEVTQTPSHQVTQMGQEVILRCVPISNHLYFYWYRQILGQKVEFLVSFYNNEISEKSEIFDDQFSVERPDGSNFTLKIRSTKLEDSAMYFCASRGQGGRGYGYTFGSGTRLTVV.

On this clonotype itself: Germline and junction disagree at one end, which may indicate a read error. The genes are TRBV7-9 and TRBJ1-1; D remains unclear. The CDR3 covers 10 residues. Germline assignment: CDR1 SEHNR and CDR2 FQNEAQ (reference sequence). The CDR3 loop is CASSYTKAFF. CDR3 sequence (DNA): TGTGCCAGCAGCTACACTAAAGCTTTCTTT.

This sequence joins TRBV6-5 and TRBJ2-5, with 14 bases aligning to TRBD2. This CDR3 contains 18 residues. Unmatched junction bases numbered 8, after V lost 2 bases and J lost 3 bases. CDR1 and CDR2 from the germline V gene are MNHEY and SVGAGI. DNA for the CDR3: TGTGCCAGCAGTTACAAGGGACTAGCGGGAGAAGGAAAAGAGACCCAGTACTTC. Translated, it gives CASSYKGLAGEGKETQYF.

This rearrangement joins TRBV9 to TRBJ2-4; 7 positions match TRBD1. After removal of 3 bases from V and 3 bases from J, the junction contained 9 bases not matched to a gene. This CDR3 has 16 residues. Germline lookup yields CDR1 SGDLS and CDR2 YYNGEE. The CDR3 DNA is TGTGCCAGCAGCGAGAGGGCCCAGGGGGACAAAAACATTCAGTACTTC. Translated, it gives CASSERAQGDKNIQYF.

This clonotype turned up a few times. The gene calls are TRBV7-9 and TRBJ1-1; no clear D gene. Trimming removed 1 base from V and 5 bases from J, with 5 bases in between. CDR1 is SEHNR and CDR2 is FQNEAQ in the germline V gene (reference sequence). The CDR3 consists of 12 residues. DNA for the CDR3: TGTGCCAGCAGCTTAGTCTCAACTGAAGCTTTCTTT. This codes for CASSLVSTEAFF.

This rearrangement joins TRBV28 to TRBJ2-7, with D perhaps assigned TRBD1 or TRBD2 (5 bases each). The germline CDR1 and CDR2 sequences are MDHEN and SYDVKM. The CDR3 is made up of 16 amino acids. The germline V and J ends were trimmed by 2 bases and 6 bases, with 20 bases remaining between them. The CDR3 spells CASSLTRVLGVLEQYF. CDR3 bases: TGTGCCAGCAGTTTAACCAGGGTGTTGGGGGTCCTCGAGCAGTACTTC.

This sequence joins TRBV11-3 and TRBJ2-2; perhaps D is TRBD1 or TRBD2 (6 bases each). Looked up from germline, CDR1 is SGHNT and CDR2 is YENEEA. V was shortened by 5 bases and J by 0 bases, with 16 bases between the two germline ends. The CDR3 contains 17 residues. CDR3 nucleotides: TGTGCCAGCAGCGCCCGGTCCGGGGGCTCGAACACCGGGGAGCTGTTTTTT. It encodes CASSARSGGSNTGELFF.

This chain connects TRBV29-1 to TRBJ1-2; the match to TRBD1 covers 8 bases. Trimming took 7 bases from V and 4 from J; bases not matched to a gene: 5. This CDR3 has 12 amino acids. Germline V gene sequence: CDR1 SQVTM, CDR2 ANQGSEA. The CDR3 bases are TGCAGCGCCATAGGGACAGGCTATGGCTACACCTTC. This translates into CSAIGTGYGYTF.

The chain employs TRBV12-3 or TRBV12-4 and TRBJ2-1, with D unresolved. Trimming removed 3 bases from V and 0 bases from J, with 3 bases in between. This CDR3 has 13 amino acids. The CDR3 spells CASSFGSYNEQFF. In DNA, the CDR3 is TGTGCCAGCAGTTTTGGCTCCTACAATGAGCAGTTCTTC.

This rearrangement joins TRBV27 to TRBJ2-1; 12 nucleotides line up with TRBD2. Germline CDR1 is MNHEY and CDR2 is SMNVEV (reference sequence). Trimming at V came to 3 bases and at J to 7 bases, leaving 4 bases not matched to a gene. This CDR3 region has 15 residues. The CDR3 nucleotides are TGTGCCAGCAGTTTCGGACTAGCGGGAATGAATGAGCAGTTCTTC. Protein: CASSFGLAGMNEQFF.

The chain recombines TRBV4-3 with TRBJ2-1, with D possibly called TRBD1 or TRBD2 (5 bases each). The V gene lost 3 bases and the J gene lost 6 bases, with 15 bases spanning the gap. The CDR3 is 15 amino acids. From germline, CDR1 is LGHNA and CDR2 YSLEER. CDR3 DNA: TGCGCCAGCAGCCAGAGTTGGGGGAGTTTCAATGAGCAGTTCTTC. It is translated as CASSQSWGSFNEQFF.